The subject of this entry is one T cell receptor beta chain. What it binds is unknown. The sample is drawn from a study of T cell repertoires in aging, cancer and after chemotherapy. Study results and limitations: Healthy donors lost TCR diversity with age mainly through richness, cancer patients through richness and evenness.

Germline CDR1 is PRHDT and CDR2 is FYEKMQ (reference sequence). This CDR3 is 16 amino acids long. V was pared by 5 bases and J by 1 base, with 7 bases of the junction left unmatched. TRB rearrangements spanning V, D and J were amplified using mixed TRB-A/B primers. MiXCR was run by TCRdb on the multiplex PCR reads, yielding one entry per CDR3 protein. The table has about 3,000 distinct CDR3 sequences, less than 55% seen once. The template was genomic DNA from peripheral blood, not RNA. The sequence came from a human donor with a blood cancer. The V call is TRBV13, the J call TRBJ1-4, with 7 bases aligning to TRBD1. Sequencing was done on a sample of blood. The CDR3 DNA sequence: TGTGCCAGCAGCCCCTACGACAGGGAAACTAATGAAAAACTGTTTTTT. It translates to CASSPYDRETNEKLFF.